This TCR beta chain originates from a study of Ad26.COV2.S vaccination and SARS-CoV-2 variants. Study-wide results and limits: Vaccine recipients surpassed placebo recipients in spike-specific TCR breadth. After vaccination, reports described spike-specific CD8+ and CD4+ T cell responses as showing substantial breadth. Vaccine and placebo recipients had similar non-spike TCR breadth. Possibly, TCR breadth and depth analyses underestimated total T cell responses.

TCRdb's copy holds only in-frame clones and misses some; the assay was immunoSEQ multiplex PCR. The sample lists about 140,000 clones; roughly 88% were seen once. This clone was seen a handful of times. Its antigen remains unknown. Germline V gives CDR1 KGHSH, CDR2 LQKENI. The CDR3 loop spans 14 amino acids. The V end was cut by 5 bases, the J end by 1 base, with 11 bases between. This TCR derives from a human donor who had recovered from COVID-19. This rearrangement joins TRBV18 to TRBJ1-1; D possibly corresponds to TRBD1 (5 bases). The sequences come from peripheral blood, collected after recovery from COVID-19. CDR3 DNA: TGTGCCAGCTCAAGGGACGGCCAGAACACTGAAGCTTTCTTT. Amino acids: CASSRDGQNTEAFF.